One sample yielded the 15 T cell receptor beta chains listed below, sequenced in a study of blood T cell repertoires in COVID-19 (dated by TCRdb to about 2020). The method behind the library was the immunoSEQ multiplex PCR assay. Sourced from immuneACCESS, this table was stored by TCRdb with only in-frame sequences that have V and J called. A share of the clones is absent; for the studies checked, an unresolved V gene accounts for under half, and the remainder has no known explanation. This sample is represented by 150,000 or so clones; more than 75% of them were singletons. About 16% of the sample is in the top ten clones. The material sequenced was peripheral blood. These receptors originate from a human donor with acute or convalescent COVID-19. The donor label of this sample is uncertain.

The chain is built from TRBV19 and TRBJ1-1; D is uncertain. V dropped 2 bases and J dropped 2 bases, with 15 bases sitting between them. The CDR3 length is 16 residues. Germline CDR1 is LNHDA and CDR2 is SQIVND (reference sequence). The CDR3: CASSIRSTPLNTEAFF. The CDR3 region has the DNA TGTGCCAGTAGTATAAGAAGTACACCCCTTAACACTGAAGCTTTCTTT.

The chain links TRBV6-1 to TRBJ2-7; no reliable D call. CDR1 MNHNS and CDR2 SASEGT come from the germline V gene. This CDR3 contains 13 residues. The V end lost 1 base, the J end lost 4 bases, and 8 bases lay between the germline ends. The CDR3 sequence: CASSEGLVYEQYF. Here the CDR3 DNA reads TGTGCCAGCAGTGAAGGGTTAGTTTACGAGCAGTACTTC.

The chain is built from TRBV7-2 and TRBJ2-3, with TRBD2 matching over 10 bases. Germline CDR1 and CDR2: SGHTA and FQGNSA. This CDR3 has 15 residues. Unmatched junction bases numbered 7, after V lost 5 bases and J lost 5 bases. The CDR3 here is CASSTRTSGGDTQYF. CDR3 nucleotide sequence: TGTGCCAGCAGCACTCGGACTAGCGGAGGAGATACGCAGTATTTT.

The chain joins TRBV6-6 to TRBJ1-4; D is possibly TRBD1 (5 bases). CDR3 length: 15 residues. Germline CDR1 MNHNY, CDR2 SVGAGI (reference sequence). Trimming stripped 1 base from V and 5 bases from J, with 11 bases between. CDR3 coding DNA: TGTGCCAGCAGTTACTATCAGGGTAGGAATGAAAAACTGTTTTTT. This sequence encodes CASSYYQGRNEKLFF.

The CDR3 DNA is TGTGCCAGCAGTTACAGGACTGGGCGCAGTCATGGGGCTTTCTTT. Protein: CASSYRTGRSHGAFF. The chain is built from TRBV6-5 and TRBJ1-1; unclear D gene. Germline CDR1 MNHEY, CDR2 SVGAGI. The V end was cut by 2 bases, the J end by 11 bases, with 21 bases between. This CDR3 region has 15 residues.

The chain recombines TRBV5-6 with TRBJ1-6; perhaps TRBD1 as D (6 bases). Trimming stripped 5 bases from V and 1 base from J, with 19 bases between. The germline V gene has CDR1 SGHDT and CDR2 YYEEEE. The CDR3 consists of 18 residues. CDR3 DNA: TGTGCCAGCAGGGGACGTTGGCGTCAGGGGTCCTATAATTCACCCCTCCACTTT. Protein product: CASRGRWRQGSYNSPLHF. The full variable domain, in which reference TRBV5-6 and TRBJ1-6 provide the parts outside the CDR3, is DAGVTQSPTHLIKTRGQQVTLRCSPKSGHDTVSWYQQALGQGPQFIFQYYEEEERQRGNFPDRFSGHQFPNYSSELNVNALLLGDSALYLCASRGRWRQGSYNSPLHFGNGTRLTVT.

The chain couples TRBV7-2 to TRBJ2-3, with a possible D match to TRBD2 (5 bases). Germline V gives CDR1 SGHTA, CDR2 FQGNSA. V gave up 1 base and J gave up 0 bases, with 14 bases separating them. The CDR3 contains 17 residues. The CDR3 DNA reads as TGTGCCAGCAGCTTAGTGGTGATGCGGGCTAGCACAGATACGCAGTATTTT. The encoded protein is CASSLVVMRASTDTQYF. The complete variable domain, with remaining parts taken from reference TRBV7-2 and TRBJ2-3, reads GAGVSQSPSNKVTEKGKDVELRCDPISGHTALYWYRQSLGQGLEFLIYFQGNSAPDKSGLPSDRFSAERTGGSVSTLTIQRTQQEDSAVYLCASSLVVMRASTDTQYFGPGTRLTVL.

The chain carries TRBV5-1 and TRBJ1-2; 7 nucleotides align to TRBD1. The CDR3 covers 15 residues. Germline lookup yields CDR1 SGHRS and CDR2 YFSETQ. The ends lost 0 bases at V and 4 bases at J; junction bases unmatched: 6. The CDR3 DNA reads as TGCGCCAGCAGCTTGGACGGGACAGATGCCTATGGCTACACCTTC. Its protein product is CASSLDGTDAYGYTF.

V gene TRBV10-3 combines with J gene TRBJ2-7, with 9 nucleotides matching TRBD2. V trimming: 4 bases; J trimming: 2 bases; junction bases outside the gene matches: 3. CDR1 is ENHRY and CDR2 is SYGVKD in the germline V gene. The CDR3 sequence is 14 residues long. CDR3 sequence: CAISAASGTYEQYF. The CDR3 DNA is TGTGCCATCAGTGCGGCTAGCGGGACCTACGAGCAGTACTTC.

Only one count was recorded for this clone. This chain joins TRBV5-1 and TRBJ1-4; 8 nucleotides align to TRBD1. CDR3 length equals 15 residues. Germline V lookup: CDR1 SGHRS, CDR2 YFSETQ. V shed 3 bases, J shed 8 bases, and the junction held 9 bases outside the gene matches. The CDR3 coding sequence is TGCGCCAGCAGCTCTACCGGGACAGGCAGGGAAAAACTGTTTTTT. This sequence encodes CASSSTGTGREKLFF.

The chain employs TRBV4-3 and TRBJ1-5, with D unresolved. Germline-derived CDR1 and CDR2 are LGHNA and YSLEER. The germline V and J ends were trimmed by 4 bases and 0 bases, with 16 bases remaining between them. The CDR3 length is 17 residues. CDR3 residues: CASSPNLQYYSNQPQHF. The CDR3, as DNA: TGCGCCAGCAGCCCTAACTTACAGTATTATAGCAATCAGCCCCAGCATTTT.

CDR3 in amino acids: CASSEPGLRSSTEAFF. The CDR3 DNA follows: TGTGCCAGCTCGGAACCGGGACTAAGGTCGAGTACTGAAGCTTTCTTT. The rearrangement links TRBV18 to TRBJ1-1; perhaps TRBD1 as D (5 bases). This CDR3 is 16 amino acids long. Trimming left V 6 bases short and J 5 bases short, with 22 bases between. In germline, CDR1 is KGHSH, CDR2 LQKENI.

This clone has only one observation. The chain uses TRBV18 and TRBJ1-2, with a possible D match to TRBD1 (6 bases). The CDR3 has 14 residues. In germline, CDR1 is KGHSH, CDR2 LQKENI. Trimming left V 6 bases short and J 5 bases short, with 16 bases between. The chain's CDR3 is CASSPRQERYGYTF. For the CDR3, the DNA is TGTGCCAGCTCCCCCAGACAGGAGAGGTATGGCTACACCTTC. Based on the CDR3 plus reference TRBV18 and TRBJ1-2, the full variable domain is NAGVMQNPRHLVRRRGQEARLRCSPMKGHSHVYWYRQLPEEGLKFMVYLQKENIIDESGMPKERFSAEFPKEGPSILRIQQVVRGDSAAYFCASSPRQERYGYTFGSGTRLTVV.

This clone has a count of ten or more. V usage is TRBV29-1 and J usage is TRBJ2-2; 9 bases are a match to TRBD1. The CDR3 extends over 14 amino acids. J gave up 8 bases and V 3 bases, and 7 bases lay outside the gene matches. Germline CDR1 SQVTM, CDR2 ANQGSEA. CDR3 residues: CSVERTGALGELFF. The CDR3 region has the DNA TGCAGCGTTGAGCGGACAGGGGCCCTAGGGGAGCTGTTTTTT.

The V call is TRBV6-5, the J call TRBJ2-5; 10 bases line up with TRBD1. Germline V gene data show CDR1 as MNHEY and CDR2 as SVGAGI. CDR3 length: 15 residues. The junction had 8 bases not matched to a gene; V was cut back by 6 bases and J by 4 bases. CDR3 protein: CASSRQGARLETQYF. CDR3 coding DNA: TGTGCCAGCAGCCGACAGGGGGCGCGTCTAGAGACCCAGTACTTC.